Shown below are 21 T cell receptor beta chains from a single sample sequenced in a study of cytomegalovirus exposure and HLA in healthy donors. The study ran its PCR with 60 Vbeta and 13 Jbeta primers. The assay was immunoSEQ multiplex PCR, and TCRdb's table has in-frame clones only and misses some. In the table there are under 200,000 clones, roughly 75% of which are singletons. The sequencing sample was made of PBMCs. The origin of the receptors is a male donor in good health and CMV-seronegative.

In this sample, this clone turned up a few times. This rearrangement joins TRBV9 to TRBJ2-3; D may be TRBD2 (5 bases). Germline CDR1 is SGDLS and CDR2 is YYNGEE. Deletions cut 1 base from V and 3 bases from J, with 9 bases between. The CDR3 is made up of 14 amino acids. DNA for the CDR3: TGTGCCAGCAGCGTATTACGGGAAACAGATACGCAGTATTTT. Residues: CASSVLRETDTQYF.

The gene calls are TRBV15 and TRBJ2-1, with 7 nucleotides matching TRBD2. Germline CDR1 reads LNHNV; CDR2 reads YYDKDF (reference sequence). V trimming: 5 bases; J trimming: 10 bases; junction bases outside the gene matches: 11. This CDR3 contains 14 residues. CDR3 sequence reads: CATSGGPGGLEQFF. CDR3 nucleotide sequence: TGTGCCACCAGCGGTGGGCCGGGAGGTCTCGAGCAGTTCTTC.

In its sample, this clone was seen once. The chain is built from TRBV28 and TRBJ2-7, with 10 bases identical to TRBD2. Germline CDR1 is MDHEN and CDR2 is SYDVKM. This CDR3 has 17 residues. The J segment lost 5 bases and the V segment lost 3 bases, leaving 13 bases of the junction unmatched. The DNA for the CDR3 is TGTGCCAGCAGTTTCATCCCCCTAGCGGGAGTTTCCCACGAGCAGTACTTC. It translates to CASSFIPLAGVSHEQYF. The entire variable domain, with the rest obtained from reference TRBV28 and TRBJ2-7, is as follows: DVKVTQSSRYLVKRTGEKVFLECVQDMDHENMFWYRQDPGLGLRLIYFSYDVKMKEKGDIPEGYSVSREKKERFSLILESASTNQTSMYLCASSFIPLAGVSHEQYFGPGTRLTVT.

Comments on this clone: The junction departs from germline at one end; a sequencing error may be responsible. V usage is TRBV11-2 and J usage is TRBJ1-1; TRBD1 might be the D (5 bases). This CDR3 region has 14 residues. Germline V gene data show CDR1 as SGHAT and CDR2 as FQNNGV. The CDR3, as DNA: TGTGCCAGCAGCTTAACAACAGGCCAAGAAAGCTTTCAGTTT. The encoded protein is CASSLTTGQESFQF.

This rearrangement joins TRBV27 to TRBJ1-5; possibly TRBD1 for D (5 bases). Germline V CDR1 and CDR2: MNHEY, SMNVEV (reference sequence). The CDR3 contains 14 residues. V lost 3 bases and J lost 6, with 12 bases in between. The CDR3 is CASSFQGSSQPQHF. Here the CDR3 DNA reads TGTGCCAGCAGTTTTCAGGGTTCGTCTCAGCCCCAGCATTTT.

CDR3 protein: CASSDPPSSGNEQFF. CDR3 nucleotide sequence: TGTGCCAGCAGTGATCCCCCTAGCTCGGGCAATGAGCAGTTCTTC. The chain joins TRBV25-1 to TRBJ2-1; D might be TRBD2 (5 bases). The germline V gene encodes CDR1 MGHDK and CDR2 SYGVNS. CDR3 length: 15 residues. V was shortened by 3 bases and J by 6 bases, with 15 bases between the two germline ends.

This rearrangement joins TRBV11-2 to TRBJ2-2; TRBD2 aligns across 10 bases. The CDR3 consists of 17 residues. Germline CDR1 reads SGHAT; CDR2 reads FQNNGV. The trim removed 3 bases at V and 4 bases at J, leaving 8 bases unmatched. The CDR3 here is CASSFLSGGHTTGELFF. The CDR3 DNA is TGTGCCAGCAGCTTTCTTAGCGGGGGGCATACCACCGGGGAGCTGTTTTTT.

The CDR3 coding sequence is TGTGCCAGCAGTTTATGGGGGGACAGTTCCTACAATGAGCAGTTCTTC. Protein product: CASSLWGDSSYNEQFF. The V and J genes are TRBV28 and TRBJ2-1; 7 nucleotides match TRBD1. Germline lookup yields CDR1 MDHEN and CDR2 SYDVKM. CDR3 length: 16 amino acids. V was clipped by 0 bases and J by 1 base; unmatched bases: 3.

This chain joins TRBV4-1 and TRBJ1-1, with D perhaps matching TRBD1 (6 bases). In germline, CDR1 is MGHRA, CDR2 YSYEKL. This CDR3 has 13 residues. The V and J ends lost 6 bases and 6 bases respectively, with 14 bases between them. The CDR3 reads CASRGGLDPEAFF. The CDR3 region has the DNA TGCGCCAGCAGGGGGGGGCTGGATCCTGAAGCTTTCTTT.

The V gene is TRBV7-9, the J gene TRBJ1-6; TRBD1 matches 7 bases. Trimming removed 1 base from V and 9 bases from J; junction bases left unmatched: 6. This CDR3 is built from 15 residues. Germline V gene data show CDR1 as SEHNR and CDR2 as FQNEAQ (reference sequence). CDR3 in amino acids: CASSLDAGGGSPLHF. CDR3 coding DNA: TGTGCCAGCAGCTTAGATGCAGGGGGTGGTTCACCCCTCCACTTT.

This chain joins TRBV7-3 and TRBJ2-2; 15 nucleotides match TRBD2. V lost 6 bases, J lost 5 bases, and 13 bases stayed unmatched. The CDR3 is made up of 19 amino acids. The germline CDR1 and CDR2 sequences are SGHTA and FQGTGA. The CDR3 here is CASRAGLAGGFPPTGELFF. CDR3 sequence (DNA): TGTGCCAGCAGAGCGGGACTAGCGGGGGGTTTCCCCCCGACCGGGGAGCTGTTTTTT.

This clone was seen only once. The rearrangement uses TRBV7-9 and TRBJ1-1; D uncertain. This CDR3 has 16 residues. Deletions cut 3 bases from V and 4 bases from J, with 18 bases between. The V gene's germline CDR1 is SEHNR and CDR2 FQNEAQ (reference sequence). The CDR3 region has the DNA TGTGCCAGCAGCTTGATGGCCGGGGTTATGGGCACTGAAGCTTTCTTT. It codes for CASSLMAGVMGTEAFF.

This clone has more than one count but fewer than ten. The V gene is TRBV18, the J gene TRBJ2-5; D call uncertain. Germline V gives CDR1 KGHSH, CDR2 LQKENI. The CDR3 sequence is 12 residues long. Trimming removed 6 bases from V and 2 bases from J, with 7 bases in between. The CDR3 bases are TGTGCCAGCTCTCCGAGGCAAGAGACCCAGTACTTC. As protein: CASSPRQETQYF. The whole variable domain, remainder taken from reference TRBV18 and TRBJ2-5, is NAGVMQNPRHLVRRRGQEARLRCSPMKGHSHVYWYRQLPEEGLKFMVYLQKENIIDESGMPKERFSAEFPKEGPSILRIQQVVRGDSAAYFCASSPRQETQYFGPGTRLLVL.

The chain joins TRBV6-1 to TRBJ2-1; 7 bases fit TRBD2. Trimming cost V 6 bases and J 10 bases; bases outside gene matches: 6. CDR3 length: 12 amino acids. Germline-derived CDR1 and CDR2 are MNHNS and SASEGT. CDR3 in amino acids: CASSPRLAEQFF. DNA of the CDR3: TGTGCCAGCAGCCCGAGACTAGCCGAGCAGTTCTTC.

This chain uses TRBV5-1 with TRBJ2-7; 9 positions match TRBD1. The CDR3 contains 14 residues. V shed 4 bases, J shed 0 bases, and the junction held 2 bases outside the gene matches. Germline assignment: CDR1 SGHRS and CDR2 YFSETQ. CDR3 sequence reads: CASSRDRVSYEQYF. The CDR3 bases are TGCGCCAGCAGCCGGGACAGGGTCTCCTACGAGCAGTACTTC.

The V call is TRBV6-5, the J call TRBJ1-6; 7 bases match TRBD1. Trimming took 6 bases from V and 10 from J; bases not matched to a gene: 12. Germline V gene data show CDR1 as MNHEY and CDR2 as SVGAGI. The CDR3 runs to 15 residues. The CDR3 protein is CASSYGRQGSSPLHF. CDR3 sequence (DNA): TGTGCCAGCAGCTACGGACGACAGGGTAGCTCACCCCTCCACTTT.

This clone has only one observation. The chain recombines TRBV6-5 with TRBJ2-7, with 8 bases matching TRBD2. V dropped 5 bases and J dropped 3; count of bases not matched to a gene: 6. CDR1 and CDR2 (germline): MNHEY, SVGAGI. The CDR3 has 14 residues. The CDR3 DNA reads as TGTGCCAGCAGTCTAATTAGCGGGGACTACGAGCAGTACTTC. It is translated as CASSLISGDYEQYF.

This rearrangement joins TRBV7-9 to TRBJ2-1; TRBD2 might be the D (5 bases). Trimming removed 2 bases from V and 0 bases from J, with 5 bases in between. Germline V CDR1 and CDR2: SEHNR, FQNEAQ (reference sequence). There are 14 residues in the CDR3. The DNA for the CDR3 is TGTGCCAGCAGCTTAACTAGCTCCTACAATGAGCAGTTCTTC. Amino acids: CASSLTSSYNEQFF.

J is TRBJ2-7 and V is TRBV13, with 7 bases matching TRBD1. Trimming took 1 base from V and 3 from J; bases not matched to a gene: 6. This CDR3 is built from 15 residues. Germline V gene data show CDR1 as PRHDT and CDR2 as FYEKMQ (reference sequence). As DNA, the CDR3 is TGTGCCAGCAGCTTAGAAAGTCAGGGGGTCTACGAGCAGTACTTC. Its protein is CASSLESQGVYEQYF.

The chain uses TRBV7-9 and TRBJ2-4; D unclear. This CDR3 is built from 15 residues. Germline V lookup: CDR1 SEHNR, CDR2 FQNEAQ (reference sequence). V lost 1 base, J lost 5 bases, and 12 bases lay in between. CDR3 DNA: TGTGCCAGCAGCTTAGTACCCGCGGTCGAAAACATTCAGTACTTC. Its translation: CASSLVPAVENIQYF. The full variable domain, in which reference TRBV7-9 and TRBJ2-4 provide the parts outside the CDR3, is DTGVSQNPRHKITKRGQNVTFRCDPISEHNRLYWYRQTLGQGPEFLTYFQNEAQLEKSRLLSDRFSAERPKGSFSTLEIQRTEQGDSAMYLCASSLVPAVENIQYFGAGTRLSVL.

As for this clone: The sample has other DNA sequences that encode this CDR3 too. The chain has TRBV2 and TRBJ2-5; D remains ambiguous. CDR1 and CDR2 from the germline V gene are SNHLY and FYNNEI. The CDR3 sequence is 12 residues long. V was cut by 0 bases and J by 5 bases, with 4 bases left in between. CDR3 in DNA: TGTGCCAGCAGTGAAGCCAGGGAGACCCAGTACTTC. This gives the protein CASSEARETQYF.